Sample share makes the clone carrying this T cell receptor beta chain medium-sized (0.01 to 0.1%). These data belong to a study of T cell responses to AZD1222 COVID-19 vaccine. The method was immunoSEQ multiplex PCR; TCRdb's version includes in-frame clones alone and lacks a portion of them. The table includes around 140,000 clones, around nine tenths detected once. Trimming removed 2 bases from V and 4 bases from J; junction bases left unmatched: 5. The CDR3 runs to 15 residues. The germline gives CDR1 SGHAT, CDR2 FQNNGV. This chain links TRBV11-2 with TRBJ2-3; 8 bases match TRBD2. The TCR comes from an adult in good health. The sample in question was peripheral blood, obtained on day 0 of AZD1222 vaccination. The CDR3 loop reads CASSLSDGGADTQYF. The DNA for the CDR3 is TGTGCCAGCAGCTTAAGTGACGGGGGGGCAGATACGCAGTATTTT.